Presented here are 16 T cell receptor beta chains from one specimen sequenced in a study of shared clonotypes between healthy human individuals. Measured with immunoSEQ multiplex PCR; TCRdb has only the in-frame clones, and not every one. There are some 2 million clones in the sample; 85% to 95% occur only once, and more than 0.1% lies in the top ten. The sample consisted of naive CD4+ T cells sorted from blood. Noted subset: CD45RA+ positively selected. The receptors were gathered from a man younger than 30 in good health.

This clone has only one observation. The rearrangement uses TRBV2 and TRBJ2-7, with TRBD1 identical over 7 bases. V shed 10 bases, J shed 4 bases, and the junction held 19 bases outside the gene matches. The CDR3 sequence is 16 residues long. The germline gives CDR1 SNHLY, CDR2 FYNNEI. The DNA of the CDR3 is TGTGCCACCAGCATTGGCCCTCGGGACAGAGCATACGAGCAGTACTTC. Amino acid sequence: CATSIGPRDRAYEQYF.

In its sample, this clone was seen once. V gene TRBV6-6 combines with J gene TRBJ1-1; the D gene is possibly TRBD1 (5 bases). CDR1 is MNHNY and CDR2 is SVGAGI in the germline V gene (reference sequence). The CDR3 runs to 14 residues. The V end lost 4 bases, the J end lost 2 bases, and 11 bases lay between the germline ends. CDR3 DNA: TGTGCCAGCAGTTTCCTCGGGGGAAACACTGAAGCTTTCTTT. It codes for CASSFLGGNTEAFF.

This chain uses TRBV7-2 with TRBJ2-5; 8 bases align to TRBD2. V trimming: 4 bases; J trimming: 0 bases; junction bases outside the gene matches: 4. Germline CDR1 reads SGHTA; CDR2 reads FQGNSA. The CDR3 spans 15 residues. CDR3 residues: CASSSRTSYQETQYF. The CDR3 DNA follows: TGTGCCAGCAGCTCTAGGACTAGCTACCAAGAGACCCAGTACTTC.

The chain has TRBV27 and TRBJ2-7; TRBD1 agrees at 8 bases. Germline CDR1 MNHEY, CDR2 SMNVEV (reference sequence). The ends lost 3 bases at V and 7 bases at J; junction bases unmatched: 5. The CDR3 extends over 13 amino acids. This CDR3 is CASSFRGHQEQYF. The CDR3 DNA reads as TGTGCCAGCAGTTTCAGGGGGCATCAGGAGCAGTACTTC.

This clone was seen just once. The J gene is TRBJ1-4, the V gene TRBV10-3; D not certain. CDR1 and CDR2 from the germline V gene are ENHRY and SYGVKD. This CDR3 has 13 amino acids. V lost 5 bases and J 3 bases, leaving 7 bases between the germline ends. CDR3 region: CAISPLANEKLFF. DNA for the CDR3: TGTGCCATCAGTCCCTTGGCTAATGAAAAACTGTTTTTT.

In the case of this clone: Other DNA sequences within the sample encode an identical CDR3. This sequence joins TRBV4-1 and TRBJ2-7; 8 bases match TRBD1. CDR1 and CDR2 from the germline V gene are MGHRA and YSYEKL. Germline trimming cut 0 bases from V and 3 bases from J; bases unmatched to any gene: 1. The CDR3 extends over 14 amino acids. CDR3: CASSQEGQVYEQYF. The CDR3 DNA reads TGCGCCAGCAGCCAAGAGGGACAGGTCTACGAGCAGTACTTC.

The chain couples TRBV7-9 to TRBJ2-5; D gene unclear. Trimming stripped 4 bases from V and 2 bases from J, with 8 bases between. Germline lookup yields CDR1 SEHNR and CDR2 FQNEAQ (reference sequence). The CDR3 length is 13 residues. DNA for the CDR3: TGTGCCAGCAGCTATCAGGTACAAGAGACCCAGTACTTC. It codes for CASSYQVQETQYF.

About this clone: The same CDR3 also results from other DNA sequences found in this sample. The rearrangement uses TRBV6-1 and TRBJ1-1; no firm D call. Trimming shortened V by 5 bases and J by 0 bases, and 10 bases separated the two germline ends. Germline assignment: CDR1 MNHNS and CDR2 SASEGT. The CDR3 contains 14 residues. The CDR3 DNA reads as TGTGCCAGCAGTTGGGGAACGATGAACACTGAAGCTTTCTTT. This translates into CASSWGTMNTEAFF.

Regarding this clone: This sample also contains other DNA sequences that code for the same CDR3. The V call is TRBV19, the J call TRBJ1-5; D gene ambiguous. This CDR3 is built from 13 residues. Germline CDR1 is LNHDA and CDR2 is SQIVND (reference sequence). Trimming pared 2 bases from V and 0 bases from J, leaving 2 bases between. This CDR3 is CASSISSNQPQHF. The CDR3 DNA reads as TGTGCCAGTAGTATATCTAGCAATCAGCCCCAGCATTTT.

This rearrangement joins TRBV30 to TRBJ2-3; TRBD2 might be the D (6 bases). This CDR3 is 16 amino acids long. Germline CDR1 is GTSNPN and CDR2 is SVGIG (reference sequence). Trimming removed 2 bases from V and 1 base from J, with 16 bases in between. The CDR3 sequence: CAWSWGGVPRTDTQYF. CDR3 DNA: TGTGCCTGGAGTTGGGGAGGAGTTCCACGCACAGATACGCAGTATTTT.

Remarks on this clone: The identical CDR3 is also encoded by other nucleotide sequences in the sample. The chain combines TRBV18 with TRBJ2-5; 7 nucleotides align to TRBD1. The CDR3 contains 14 residues. Trimming removed 2 bases from V and 2 bases from J; junction bases left unmatched: 2. In germline, CDR1 is KGHSH, CDR2 LQKENI. Here the CDR3 DNA reads TGTGCCAGCTCACCAGACAGGGTACAAGAGACCCAGTACTTC. This codes for CASSPDRVQETQYF.

The chain combines TRBV5-1 with TRBJ2-7; maybe TRBD1 (6 bases). Trimming stripped 4 bases from V and 5 bases from J, with 22 bases between. The CDR3 sequence is 16 residues long. Germline V lookup: CDR1 SGHRS, CDR2 YFSETQ. The CDR3 reads CASSPAPTGSGNEQYF. In DNA form, the CDR3 reads TGCGCCAGCAGCCCGGCCCCGACAGGTTCAGGAAACGAGCAGTACTTC.

The chain joins TRBV2 to TRBJ2-1; 9 bases fit TRBD2. CDR3 size: 17 residues. Germline trimming cut 4 bases from V and 8 bases from J; bases unmatched to any gene: 15. In germline, CDR1 is SNHLY, CDR2 FYNNEI. Here the CDR3 reads CASSAASGTVSYHEQFF. Here the CDR3 DNA reads TGTGCCAGCAGTGCGGCTAGCGGGACGGTCTCTTACCATGAGCAGTTCTTC.

The rearrangement links TRBV7-9 to TRBJ2-3; 9 bases map to TRBD2. This CDR3 is 17 amino acids long. V was clipped by 8 bases and J by 1 base; unmatched bases: 13. The germline V gene has CDR1 SEHNR and CDR2 FQNEAQ (reference sequence). The CDR3 loop reads CASGPGSGRSGTDTQYF. The CDR3 DNA sequence: TGTGCCAGCGGCCCAGGGAGCGGGAGGTCGGGCACAGATACGCAGTATTTT.

The rearrangement joins TRBV2 to TRBJ2-5; D is unresolved. The end of the DNA is better explained by TRBJ2-7, so the J call may be wrong. CDR1 SNHLY and CDR2 FYNNEI come from the germline V gene. CDR3 size: 10 residues. The CDR3 is CASSLYEQYF. The CDR3 DNA reads TGTGCCAGCAGCTTGTACGAGCAGTACTTC.

This rearrangement joins TRBV7-3 to TRBJ1-2, with a weak D call TRBD1 (5 bases). The CDR3 consists of 13 residues. Germline V gene lookup returns CDR1 SGHTA and CDR2 FQGTGA. Trimming pared 4 bases from V and 4 bases from J, leaving 10 bases between. In DNA, the CDR3 is TGTGCCAGCAGCTCCGCGGGGGGCTATGGCTACACCTTC. Translated: CASSSAGGYGYTF.